The next 19 T cell receptor beta chains were all read from a single sample in a study of tumor and adjacent non-tumor tissue in lung cancer. TCRbeta libraries were built with three rounds of nested PCR, modified from ARM-PCR. One entry per CDR3 protein, called by TCRdb with MiXCR from the multiplex PCR reads. The sample contains about 86,000 distinct CDR3 sequences, more than 75% of which appear only once. This sample's RNA came from whole unsorted tissue. More than 3 cm separated this lung sample from the edge of the tumor. The sequencing sample was made of distant non-tumor lung tissue. The receptor source for this set is a woman between 50 and 59 years old with non-small cell lung cancer.

The CDR3: CASSRFVGKDETQYF. The CDR3 nucleotides are TGTGCCAGCAGTCGGTTCGTAGGGAAAGACGAGACCCAGTACTTC. The chain uses TRBV25-1 and TRBJ2-5; no firm D call. Trimming took off 5 bases at V and 5 bases at J, with 18 bases between the two ends. CDR1 is MGHDK and CDR2 is SYGVNS in the germline V gene. The length of the CDR3 is 15 residues.

This chain connects TRBV6-6 to TRBJ2-1; D possibly corresponds to TRBD2 (6 bases). The CDR3 runs 15 residues. V lost 5 bases and J 7 bases, leaving 18 bases between the germline ends. Germline V gene sequence: CDR1 MNHNY, CDR2 SVGAGI (reference sequence). The CDR3 region has the DNA TGTGCCAGCAGTCGAGGGACTGGCGGAGGAAATGAGCAGTTCTTC. This codes for CASSRGTGGGNEQFF.

This sequence joins TRBV6-5 and TRBJ2-1, with 7 bases lining up with TRBD1. The CDR3 has 13 residues. The germline gives CDR1 MNHEY, CDR2 SVGAGI. CDR3 sequence reads: CASRDSGWNEQFF. The CDR3 DNA sequence: TGTGCGAGCCGGGACAGTGGTTGGAACGAGCAGTTCTTC.

In this sample, this clonotype turned up a few times. An end of the junction does not agree with germline; a read error may underlie this. V is TRBV6-5 and J is TRBJ1-1; tentatively, D is TRBD1 (6 bases). Looked up from germline, CDR1 is MNHEY and CDR2 is SVGAGI. CDR3 length: 15 amino acids. In DNA, the CDR3 is TGTGCCGGCAGTTACGGGGGGCCGGTCGACACTGGAGCTTTCTTT. Translated, it gives CAGSYGGPVDTGAFF.

As regards this clonotype: A read error is possible here, since a much larger clone lies one base away. V is TRBV5-8 and J is TRBJ2-5, with D possibly being TRBD2 (6 bases). The CDR3 has 15 residues. Trimming took off 0 bases at V and 9 bases at J, with 18 bases between the two ends. Germline V gene lookup returns CDR1 SGHTS and CDR2 YDEGEE. In nucleotides, the CDR3 is TGTGCCAGCAGCTTGGCCCCCTCGGGGGTTCAGTCCCAGTACTTC. It encodes CASSLAPSGVQSQYF.

CDR3 sequence: CASSHAVEAVPYDRYF. Here the CDR3 DNA reads TGTGCCAGCAGCCATGCTGTAGAGGCGGTCCCCTACGACCGGTACTTC. This chain uses TRBV4-2 with TRBJ2-7; unclear D gene. Germline assignment: CDR1 LGHNA and CDR2 YNFKEQ. CDR3 length equals 16 residues. Deletions cut 3 bases from V and 12 bases from J, with 27 bases between.

With respect to this clonotype: As the CDR3 is not closed by the conserved phenylalanine or tryptophan, this likely results from a read error. This chain connects TRBV11-2 to TRBJ2-7; a weak D match, TRBD1 (5 bases). CDR3 length: 12 residues. Germline CDR1 is SGHAT and CDR2 is FQNNGV. CDR3 in amino acids: CASSLGAYEQYL. CDR3 nucleotides: TGTGCCAGTAGCTTAGGGGCTTACGAACAGTACTTA.

The chain recombines TRBV4-1 with TRBJ2-1; 16 bases line up with TRBD2. J was trimmed by 5 bases and V by 3 bases; bases with no gene match: 10. The CDR3 extends over 19 amino acids. The V gene's germline CDR1 is MGHRA and CDR2 YSYEKL. In nucleotides, the CDR3 is TGCGCCAGCAGCCATCCGGGACTAGCGGGAGGGTCAAGAAACAATGAGCAGTTCTTC. Translated: CASSHPGLAGGSRNNEQFF.

This chain joins TRBV2 and TRBJ2-3; D ambiguous. CDR3 length equals 17 residues. In germline, CDR1 is SNHLY, CDR2 FYNNEI. The V end was cut by 10 bases, the J end by 2 bases, with 25 bases between. The DNA for the CDR3 is TGTGCCACCCCACCGCTTCTCGATCTCACTCACACAGATACGCAGTATTTT. It is translated as CATPPLLDLTHTDTQYF.

A note on this clonotype: A junction boundary mismatches the germline segment, possibly from a read error. The chain employs TRBV12-3 or TRBV12-4 and TRBJ1-3; unclear D gene. The CDR3 consists of 14 residues. CDR3 DNA sequence: TGTGCCAGTGGGTCCTCGACCTCCCGAAACACCATGTATTTT. Amino acids: CASGSSTSRNTMYF.

The count of this clonotype is one. V and J are TRBV18 and TRBJ2-2; perhaps TRBD1 as D (6 bases). The CDR3 spans 14 residues. CDR1 and CDR2 from the germline V gene are KGHSH and LQKENI. V lost 3 bases, J lost 9 bases, and 14 bases lay in between. This CDR3 is CASSPRQVPRELFF. In nucleotides, the CDR3 is TGTGCCAGCTCACCTAGACAGGTGCCCAGGGAGCTGTTTTTT.

This clonotype was recorded a few times. A junction end diverges from the germline sequence, so it may reflect a read error. This CDR3 is CDSSGLAGPFNEQFF. CDR3 in DNA: TGTGACAGCAGTGGACTAGCGGGCCCCTTCAATGAGCAGTTCTTC. The chain links TRBV12-3 or TRBV12-4 to TRBJ2-1; 11 nucleotides match TRBD2. The CDR3 contains 15 residues.

About this clonotype: At one of its ends the junction is not consistent with the germline gene, which may arise from a read error. The chain recombines TRBV11-2 with TRBJ2-7, with a possible D match to TRBD2 (6 bases). CDR1 and CDR2 (germline): SGHAT, FQNNGV. The length of the CDR3 is 15 residues. The CDR3 here is CASSLAAGASYEQYF. CDR3 DNA: TGTGCTAGCAGCTTAGCGGCGGGCGCCTCCTACGAGCAGTACTTC.

The chain links TRBV12-3 or TRBV12-4 to TRBJ2-1, with D uncertain. Trimming took 7 bases from V and 0 from J, leaving 25 bases between them. This CDR3 has 19 residues. For the CDR3, the DNA is TGTGCCAGCAATGCCTATAGGATCGTGATGGTTAGCTCCTACAATGAGCAGTTCTTC. Its protein is CASNAYRIVMVSSYNEQFF.

This chain joins TRBV28 and TRBJ2-1, with 14 bases identical to TRBD2. The trim removed 2 bases at V and 15 bases at J, leaving 6 bases unmatched. This CDR3 contains 14 residues. CDR1 is MDHEN and CDR2 is SYDVKM in the germline V gene. The CDR3 nucleotides are TGTGCCAGCAGTTTACCGGGACTAGCGGGAGTTGGGTTCTTC. It yields the protein CASSLPGLAGVGFF.

This clonotype was seen a single time. A much larger clone lies a single base off, so this may be a read error. The chain employs TRBV7-2 and TRBJ2-3; TRBD2 matches 7 bases. After removal of 0 bases from V and 3 bases from J, the junction contained 6 bases not matched to a gene. The CDR3 contains 16 residues. From germline, CDR1 is SGHTA and CDR2 FQGNSA. In nucleotides, the CDR3 is TGTGCCAGCAGCTTAGCAGGCGGGAGAGCGACAGATACGCAGTATTTT. As protein: CASSLAGGRATDTQYF.

Note on this clonotype: Because it lacks the conserved phenylalanine or tryptophan at the end, this CDR3 is likely a read error. The limits of the CDR3 on the DNA are not certain, so only TCRdb's listed CDR3 is given. V is TRBV6-5 and J is TRBJ1-1. Germline lookup yields CDR1 MNHEY and CDR2 SVGAGI. From its first to its last residue, the CDR3 has 11 amino acids. Here the CDR3 reads CASNKVGKTFL.

For this clonotype: At one end, the junction sequence differs from germline, possibly due to a read error. The chain joins TRBV29-1 to TRBJ1-1; TRBD1 matches 8 bases. This CDR3 spans 14 amino acids. Germline CDR1 is SQVTM and CDR2 is ANQGSEA. CDR3 bases: TGCAGGGTTGGGGGGGGACAGGACAACACTGAAGTATTCTTT. The encoded protein is CRVGGGQDNTEVFF.

This sequence joins TRBV7-9 and TRBJ2-1; TRBD2 is a possible D gene (7 bases). Germline V gene lookup returns CDR1 SEHNR and CDR2 FQNEAQ (reference sequence). This CDR3 comprises 14 residues. This chain's CDR3 is CISKPEGGGYEQFF. CDR3 coding DNA: TGTATCTCAAAACCGGAGGGAGGGGGATACGAGCAGTTCTTC.